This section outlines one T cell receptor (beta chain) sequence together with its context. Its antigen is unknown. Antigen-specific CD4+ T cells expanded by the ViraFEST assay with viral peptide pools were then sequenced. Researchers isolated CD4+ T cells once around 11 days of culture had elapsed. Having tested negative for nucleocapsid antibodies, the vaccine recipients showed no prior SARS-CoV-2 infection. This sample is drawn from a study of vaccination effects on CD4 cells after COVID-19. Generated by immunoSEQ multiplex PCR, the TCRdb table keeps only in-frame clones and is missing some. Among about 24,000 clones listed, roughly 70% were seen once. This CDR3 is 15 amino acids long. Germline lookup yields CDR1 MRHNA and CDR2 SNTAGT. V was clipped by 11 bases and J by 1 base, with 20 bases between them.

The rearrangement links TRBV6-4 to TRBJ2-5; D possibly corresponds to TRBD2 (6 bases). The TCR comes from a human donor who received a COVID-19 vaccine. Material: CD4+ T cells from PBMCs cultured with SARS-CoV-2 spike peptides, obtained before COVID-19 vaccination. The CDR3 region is CARTRGRYLQETQYF. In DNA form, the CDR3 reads TGTGCCCGAACGCGGGGACGCTATCTCCAAGAGACCCAGTACTTC.